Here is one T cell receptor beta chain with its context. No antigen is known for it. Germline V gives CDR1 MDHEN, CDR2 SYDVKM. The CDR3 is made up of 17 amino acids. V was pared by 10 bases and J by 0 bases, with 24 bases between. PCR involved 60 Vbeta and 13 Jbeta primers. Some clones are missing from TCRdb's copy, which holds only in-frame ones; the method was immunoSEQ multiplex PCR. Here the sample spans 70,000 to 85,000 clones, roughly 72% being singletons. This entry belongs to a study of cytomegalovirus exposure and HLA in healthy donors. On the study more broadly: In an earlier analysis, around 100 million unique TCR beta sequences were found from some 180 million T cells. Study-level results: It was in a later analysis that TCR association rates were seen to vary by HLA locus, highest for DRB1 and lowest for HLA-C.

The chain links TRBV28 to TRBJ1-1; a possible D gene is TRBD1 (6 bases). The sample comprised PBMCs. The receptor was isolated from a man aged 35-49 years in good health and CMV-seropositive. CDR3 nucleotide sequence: TGTGCCATCTCCATTACAGGGATCAGGACGATGAACACTGAAGCTTTCTTT. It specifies CAISITGIRTMNTEAFF.